In its sample, the clone carrying this T cell receptor beta chain was seen a few times. What it binds is unknown. This sample was included in a study of CD8 T cells in ankylosing spondylitis. TCRdb used MiXCR to reprocess the 5' RACE reads, holding one entry per CDR3 protein. The sample contains about 540,000 distinct CDR3 sequences, 9.5% to 15% of which appear only once. V was pared by 6 bases and J by 8 bases, with 13 bases between. The CDR3 has 11 amino acids. CDR1 and CDR2 (germline): SQVTM, ANQGSEA. Findings and caveats of the study: Fewer than ten highly homologous variants made up a TCR beta motif, and this motif appeared characteristic of ankylosing spondylitis blood. The clones that were linked to disease were reported to be significantly enriched in matched synovial fluid samples from ankylosing spondylitis patients.

The specimen was blood, either unsorted or a sorted T cell fraction (not recorded which). The sequence was obtained from a male donor with ankylosing spondylitis. The chain joins TRBV29-1 to TRBJ1-2; weak D call: TRBD1 (5 bases). The CDR3 loop is CSVGHVSGYTF. In nucleotides, the CDR3 is TGCAGCGTAGGACACGTTAGCGGCTACACCTTC.